The clone carrying this T cell receptor (beta chain) was recorded at least ten times. The antigen is undetermined. 5'RACE with constant-segment primers built TCRalpha and TCRbeta cDNA libraries with UMIs. Via MiXCR, TCRdb re-called the 5' RACE reads, giving one row per CDR3 protein. The table shows around 250,000 distinct CDR3 sequences, with 8% to 9.5% occurring only once. The CDR3 sequence is 13 residues long. Per germline, CDR1 SGHRS and CDR2 YFSETQ. V lost 6 bases and J 4 bases, leaving 13 bases between the germline ends. These data originate in a study of T-cell memory formation after mild COVID-19. Study outcomes and limitations: Several responding clones turned up in pre-infection memory, indicating that cross-reactive memory may have taken part. Second-wave clones with a day 37 peak had unconfirmed SARS-CoV-2 specificity. Whereas later expanders leaned CD4+, clones contracting day 15 to 85 showed a balanced CD4/CD8 makeup.

The gene calls are TRBV5-1 and TRBJ1-1; perhaps TRBD1 as D (5 bases). Sequenced sample: PBMCs or a T cell subset sorted from them (not recorded which). The source is a man in his late teens or twenties who had mild COVID-19 (a few samples of this study predate the infection). Cell type and time point are not known. CDR3 sequence (DNA): TGCGCCAGCAAACAGGACTCCTCCACTGAAGCTTTCTTT. As protein: CASKQDSSTEAFF.